This T cell receptor (beta chain) was identified in a study of shared clonotypes between healthy human individuals. The V gene lost 2 bases and the J gene lost 6 bases, with 11 bases spanning the gap. The CDR3 loop spans 13 amino acids. Germline V gives CDR1 LGHNA, CDR2 YSLEER. Repertoires were generated with immunoSEQ multiplex PCR, while TCRdb's copy carries only in-frame clones and drops some. The sample has over a million clones, approximately 98% seen once. Sequencing was carried out using naive CD4+ T cells sorted from blood. The subset is: CD45RA+ positively selected. The chain joins TRBV4-3 to TRBJ2-7; D gene unclear. The source is a man aged 25-45 years in good health. This CDR3 reads CASSQIYAGEQYF. For the CDR3, the DNA is TGCGCCAGCAGCCAAATCTACGCAGGCGAGCAGTACTTC.